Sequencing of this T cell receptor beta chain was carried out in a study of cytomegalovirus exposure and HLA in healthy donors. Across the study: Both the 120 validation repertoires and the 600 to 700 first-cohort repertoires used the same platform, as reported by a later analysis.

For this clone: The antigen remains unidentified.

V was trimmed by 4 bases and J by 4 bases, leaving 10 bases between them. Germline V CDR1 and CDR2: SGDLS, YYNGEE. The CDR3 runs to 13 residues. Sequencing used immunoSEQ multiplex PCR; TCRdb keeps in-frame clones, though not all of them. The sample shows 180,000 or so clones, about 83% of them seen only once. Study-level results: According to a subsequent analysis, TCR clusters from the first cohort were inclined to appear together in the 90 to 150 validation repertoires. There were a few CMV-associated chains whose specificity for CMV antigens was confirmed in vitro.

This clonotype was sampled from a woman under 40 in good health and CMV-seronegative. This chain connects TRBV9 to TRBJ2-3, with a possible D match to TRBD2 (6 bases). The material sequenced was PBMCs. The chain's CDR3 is CASSPGGADTQYF. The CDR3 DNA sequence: TGTGCCAGCAGCCCCGGAGGGGCAGATACGCAGTATTTT. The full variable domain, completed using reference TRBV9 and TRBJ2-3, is DSGVTQTPKHLITATGQRVTLRCSPRSGDLSVYWYQQSLDQGLQFLIQYYNGEERAKGNILERFSAQQFPDLHSELNLSSLELGDSALYFCASSPGGADTQYFGPGTRLTVL.